The T cell receptor (beta chain) under discussion was sequenced for a study of tumor-infiltrating lymphocytes in primary liver carcinoma. About the study: Tumors, staged T1-T3 N0M0, spanned 4.2 to 10 cm.

Remarks on this clonotype: Antigen: not known. The junction differs from germline at one of its ends, possibly a read error.

The study's findings and limits: The study found tumor-adjacent and tumor-blood pairs overlapped less than tumor region pairs.

This CDR3 is built from 16 residues. It was from about 19-30 mg of unsorted bulk tissue that RNA and DNA were co-extracted. With a constant-region primer, TCR beta cDNA was made from around 520 ng of total RNA. ARM-PCR was slightly modified, and three nested multiplex PCR rounds with it gave rise to the TCR beta libraries. Investigators reported that the first two PCR rounds, at 9 to 11 cycles each, used TRBV1-TRBV30 forward primers with a C-beta reverse primer. A single record per CDR3 protein comes from TCRdb applying MiXCR to the multiplex PCR reads. The sample has fewer than 110,000 distinct CDR3 sequences; approximately 70% are singletons.

This chain joins TRBV12-3 or TRBV12-4 and TRBJ1-1, with D perhaps TRBD1 (5 bases). The sequence was obtained from a woman aged 55-70 years with primary liver carcinoma and hepatitis B virus infection. The sample was liver tumor tissue from sampling region 2. Subset noted: tumor region T2, inferior pole. CDR3: CASSLARQPDLTEALF. The CDR3 DNA reads as TGTGCCAGCAGTTTAGCGCGACAGCCGGACCTCACTGAGGCTCTCTTT.